The rows below give T cell receptor beta chains drawn from one sample of a study of blood T cell repertoires in COVID-19. Profiled with immunoSEQ multiplex PCR; TCRdb holds only in-frame clones, not every one. The repertoire includes some 340,000 clones, roughly 85% of them detected once, and roughly 3.6% sits in the top ten. The material sequenced was peripheral blood. Receptors were obtained from a woman aged 18-29 years with acute or convalescent COVID-19. CDR3s include the opening cysteine and the closing phenylalanine or tryptophan. The order of the fields is clone size, J gene, D gene, V gene, CDR3 DNA, CDR3 protein. D genes are given only for firm matches. Rows may omit the clone size; those that give it use once, few, many or a size class.

>NA|TRBJ1-1|NA|TRBV5-1
TGCGCCAGCAGGATGGGGCAGGGCGGCATGAACACTGAAGCTTTCTTT
CASRMGQGGMNTEAFF
>NA|TRBJ1-2|TRBD1|TRBV5-1
TGCGCCAGCAGCCCGGACAGGGCTAACTATGGCTACACCTTC
CASSPDRANYGYTF
>NA|TRBJ2-3|NA|TRBV7-3
TGTGCCAGCACCCTCGGGGATACGCAGTATTTT
CASTLGDTQYF
>once|TRBJ2-1|NA|TRBV15
TGTGCCACCAGCGGAGGCAGGCCCTCCTACAATGAGCAGTTCTTC
CATSGGRPSYNEQFF
>NA|TRBJ2-1|NA|TRBV2
TGTGCCAGCAGTGAAGGGAGAATAGCCTACAATGAGCAGTTCTTC
CASSEGRIAYNEQFF
>NA|TRBJ1-2|TRBD1|TRBV5-4
TGTGCCAGCAGCTTGGCAGGGGGAGCGTCTAACTATGGCTACACCTTC
CASSLAGGASNYGYTF
>NA|TRBJ1-2|NA|TRBV5-6
TGTGCCAGCAATTTAGACAGGACTTATGGCTACACCTTC
CASNLDRTYGYTF
>NA|TRBJ1-4|TRBD1|TRBV24-1
TGTGCCACCAGTGAAAGGACAGGGCATGCTGAAAAACTGTTTTTT
CATSERTGHAEKLFF
>NA|TRBJ1-5|NA|TRBV19
TGTGCCAGTAGTATGGGGAGAAGAGGGCAGCCCCAGCATTTT
CASSMGRRGQPQHF
>NA|TRBJ2-1|NA|TRBV7-8
TGTGCCAGCAGCCCCCGAATAGCGGCATACAATGAGCAGTTCTTC
CASSPRIAAYNEQFF
>once|TRBJ2-1|NA|TRBV10-2
TGCGCCAGCAGTTCTCAAGGGGCCTACAATGAGCAGTTCTTC
CASSSQGAYNEQFF
>NA|TRBJ2-5|TRBD2|TRBV14
TGTGCCAGTCGGACTAGCGGGAGTCGAGAGACCCAGTACTTC
CASRTSGSRETQYF
>NA|TRBJ2-1|TRBD2|TRBV28
TGTGCCAGCAGACCAGGACTAGCGCCTGCCAATGAGCAGTTCTTC
CASRPGLAPANEQFF
>NA|TRBJ2-2|NA|TRBV12-3/TRBV12-4
TGTGCCAGCAGTTTCTTTTACACCGGGGAGCTGTTTTTT
CASSFFYTGELFF
>NA|TRBJ1-1|NA|TRBV4-2
TGTGCCAGCAGCCAAGATCGTTTGGGGGGCACTGAAGCTTTCTTT
CASSQDRLGGTEAFF
>NA|TRBJ1-2|NA|TRBV19
TGTGCCAGTAGTATCCAGGTAAACTATGGCTACACCTTC
CASSIQVNYGYTF
>NA|TRBJ1-2|TRBD1|TRBV7-9
TGTGCCAGCAGCTTTACAGGGGTTGGGGACTATGGCTACACCTTC
CASSFTGVGDYGYTF
>NA|TRBJ2-3|NA|TRBV9
TGTGCCAGCAGCGTAGAGGGGTCAGCAGTCGCAGATACGCAGTATTTT
CASSVEGSAVADTQYF
>few|TRBJ2-6|NA|TRBV2
TGTGCCAGCAGCGAGATCTCTGGGGCCAACGTCCTGACTTTC
CASSEISGANVLTF
>NA|TRBJ2-1|NA|TRBV14
TGTGCCAGCAGCCAAATCGTGGGAGGATTCAATGAGCAGTTCTTC
CASSQIVGGFNEQFF
>NA|TRBJ2-7|TRBD2|TRBV4-2
TGTGCCAGCAGCCAAGACGCGGGGGGGCCCTACGAGCAGTACTTC
CASSQDAGGPYEQYF
>few|TRBJ1-2|NA|TRBV10-3
TGTGCCATCAGTGAGTCTGGCCCCAGGGATGGCTACACCTTC
CAISESGPRDGYTF
>NA|TRBJ1-4|NA|TRBV9
TGTGCCAGCAGTGGCAGGGCTAATGAAAAACTGTTTTTT
CASSGRANEKLFF